The next 32 T cell receptor beta chains were all read from a single sample in a study of post-analysis software for immune sequencing data. Overall study results and limits: In patients, TRBV5-6, TRBV5-1 and TRBV20-1 belonged to roughly 5 TRBV segments found more frequently than in controls.

The TCR beta cDNA libraries carried unique molecular identifiers. TCRdb reprocessed the PCR reads via MiXCR and lists one record per CDR3 protein. This sample carries approximately 440,000 distinct CDR3 sequences, over 35% of them seen once, and the ten largest clones take about 12%. These receptors have no known antigen. The specimen was blood. These TCRs come from a girl aged 5-17 years with multiple sclerosis.

The chain employs TRBV4-1 and TRBJ1-5; the match to TRBD1 covers 8 bases. From germline, CDR1 is MGHRA and CDR2 YSYEKL. The junction had 5 bases not matched to a gene; V was cut back by 0 bases and J by 4 bases. CDR3 length equals 16 residues. The DNA of the CDR3 is TGCGCCAGCAGCCAAGACGGACAGGGAAGAAATCAGCCCCAGCATTTT. Translation gives CASSQDGQGRNQPQHF.

The rearrangement links TRBV6-1 to TRBJ2-7; the match to TRBD1 covers 9 bases. CDR1 and CDR2 from the germline V gene are MNHNS and SASEGT. V trimming: 6 bases; J trimming: 3 bases; junction bases outside the gene matches: 9. This CDR3 has 15 amino acids. CDR3 in DNA: TGTGCCAGCAGGGTCTACGGGACAGGGAACTACGAGCAGTACTTC. Protein product: CASRVYGTGNYEQYF.

This clonotype was observed a handful of times. The V gene is TRBV5-1, the J gene TRBJ2-4; D is possibly TRBD1 or TRBD2 (5 bases each). Germline V gives CDR1 SGHRS, CDR2 YFSETQ. CDR3 length equals 16 residues. The ends were cut back, 0 bases at V and 3 bases at J, with 13 bases in the middle. This CDR3 reads CASSLDGNGGKNIQYF. In nucleotides, the CDR3 is TGCGCCAGCAGCTTGGACGGGAATGGGGGCAAAAACATTCAGTACTTC.

This rearrangement joins TRBV7-2 to TRBJ2-3; perhaps TRBD2 as D (5 bases). In germline, CDR1 is SGHTA, CDR2 FQGNSA. Trimming removed 4 bases from V and 2 bases from J, with 10 bases in between. The CDR3 runs to 14 residues. The CDR3 reads CASSSPDFTDTQYF. The CDR3 nucleotides read TGTGCCAGCAGCTCACCGGACTTCACAGATACGCAGTATTTT.

J is TRBJ2-7 and V is TRBV6-4; no definite D call. Germline CDR1 MRHNA, CDR2 SNTAGT. This CDR3 is 18 amino acids long. V dropped 2 bases and J dropped 0 bases, with 20 bases sitting between them. The CDR3 sequence is CASSDRAVDRLNSYEQYF. DNA for the CDR3: TGTGCCAGCAGTGACCGGGCAGTCGATAGATTAAACTCCTACGAGCAGTACTTC.

There are many counts of this clonotype. This CDR3 is CASRRLAGEGADTQYF. The CDR3 bases are TGTGCCAGTAGGAGACTAGCGGGAGAAGGAGCAGATACGCAGTATTTT. J is TRBJ2-3 and V is TRBV19; 12 bases line up with TRBD2. V was clipped by 6 bases and J by 4 bases; unmatched bases: 8. CDR1 LNHDA and CDR2 SQIVND come from the germline V gene (reference sequence). This CDR3 has 16 residues.

This chain joins TRBV20-1 and TRBJ2-5; perhaps TRBD2 as D (6 bases). The better agreement between TRBJ2-7 and the DNA end casts doubt on the J call. Germline V gene data show CDR1 as DFQATT and CDR2 as SNEGSKA (reference sequence). The CDR3 spans 13 residues. CDR3: CSATGPRDFEQYF. CDR3 nucleotides: TGCAGTGCTACCGGACCCCGGGACTTCGAGCAGTACTTC.

The chain carries TRBV2 and TRBJ2-1; 12 bases map to TRBD2. This CDR3 is built from 13 residues. Germline V gene lookup returns CDR1 SNHLY and CDR2 FYNNEI. Trimming took 8 bases from V and 7 from J; bases not matched to a gene: 3. CDR3 in amino acids: CASLAGGMNEQFF. CDR3 nucleotides: TGTGCCAGCCTAGCGGGAGGGATGAATGAGCAGTTCTTC. The entire variable domain, with the rest obtained from reference TRBV2 and TRBJ2-1, is as follows: EPEVTQTPSHQVTQMGQEVILRCVPISNHLYFYWYRQILGQKVEFLVSFYNNEISEKSEIFDDQFSVERPDGSNFTLKIRSTKLEDSAMYFCASLAGGMNEQFFGPGTRLTVL.

The chain combines TRBV18 with TRBJ2-7; no firm D call. The J call may be faulty, since TRBJ2-5 better matches the DNA end. Per germline, CDR1 KGHSH and CDR2 LQKENI. The CDR3 runs to 11 residues. The CDR3 bases are TGTACCACTACACCCGGGGAGACCCAGTACTTC. It specifies CTTTPGETQYF.

V gene TRBV29-1 combines with J gene TRBJ2-1, with unresolved D. V lost 7 bases, J lost 4 bases, and 11 bases lay in between. CDR1 and CDR2 (germline): SQVTM, ANQGSEA. The CDR3 is 12 amino acids. CDR3 bases: TGCAGCGGCGAGACAAGTTACAATGAGCAGTTCTTC. Translated: CSGETSYNEQFF.

This clonotype was found a few times. This sequence joins TRBV4-1 and TRBJ1-6, with TRBD1 as a possible D gene (5 bases). V was cut by 0 bases and J by 12 bases, with 15 bases left in between. Germline loops: CDR1 MGHRA, CDR2 YSYEKL. The CDR3 runs to 15 residues. CDR3 in amino acids: CASSQDGTRAVPLHF. The CDR3 bases are TGCGCCAGCAGCCAAGACGGAACCAGGGCCGTACCCCTCCACTTT.

This clonotype appeared a single time. This rearrangement joins TRBV5-1 to TRBJ2-1; TRBD2 matches 7 bases. The germline V gene has CDR1 SGHRS and CDR2 YFSETQ. The V and J ends lost 7 bases and 1 base, in that order; junction bases with no gene match: 5. The CDR3 runs to 14 residues. CDR3 in amino acids: CASWGGGSYNEQFF. The CDR3 nucleotides read TGCGCCAGCTGGGGCGGGGGTTCCTACAATGAGCAGTTCTTC.

The table lists this clonotype with a few counts. This rearrangement joins TRBV28 to TRBJ2-5; D may match TRBD1 or TRBD2 (5 bases each). The CDR3 extends over 14 amino acids. V gave up 7 bases and J gave up 5 bases, with 17 bases separating them. In germline, CDR1 is MDHEN, CDR2 SYDVKM. Written as DNA, the CDR3 is TGTGCCAGCACCTATCTAGGGACCAAGGAGACCCAGTACTTC. This encodes CASTYLGTKETQYF. Looking up the rest from reference TRBV28 and TRBJ2-5 gives the full variable domain: DVKVTQSSRYLVKRTGEKVFLECVQDMDHENMFWYRQDPGLGLRLIYFSYDVKMKEKGDIPEGYSVSREKKERFSLILESASTNQTSMYLCASTYLGTKETQYFGPGTRLLVL.

The genes are TRBV14 and TRBJ2-1; TRBD2 is a possible D gene (5 bases). The CDR3 loop spans 15 amino acids. Germline lookup yields CDR1 SGHDN and CDR2 FVKESK. V gave up 5 bases and J gave up 2 bases, with 13 bases separating them. CDR3 in DNA: TGTGCCAGCAGCGCGAGGCGGGTTCCCTACAATGAGCAGTTCTTC. As protein: CASSARRVPYNEQFF.

This clonotype has only a few counts. The V call is TRBV5-1, the J call TRBJ2-7; D gene unclear. Germline loops: CDR1 SGHRS, CDR2 YFSETQ. The CDR3 consists of 15 residues. V lost 1 base and J lost 0, with 11 bases in between. CDR3 sequence: CASSLKAQISYEQYF. The CDR3 region has the DNA TGCGCCAGCAGCTTGAAGGCCCAGATCTCCTACGAGCAGTACTTC.

The V gene is TRBV13, the J gene TRBJ2-1; no clear D. Trimming cost V 4 bases and J 10 bases, with 20 bases left between them. The CDR3 covers 15 residues. Germline CDR1 is PRHDT and CDR2 is FYEKMQ (reference sequence). This CDR3 reads CASSSYTYGPSEQFF. DNA of the CDR3: TGTGCCAGCAGCTCCTACACCTACGGACCTTCCGAGCAGTTCTTC.

Only one count was recorded for this clonotype. This may be a read error, as it is one base from a much larger clone. This rearrangement joins TRBV2 to TRBJ2-5; TRBD2 aligns across 9 bases. Looked up from germline, CDR1 is SNHLY and CDR2 is FYNNEI. The CDR3 length is 14 residues. The J segment lost 1 base and the V segment lost 7 bases, leaving 4 bases of the junction unmatched. The CDR3 here is CASTRTSAQETQYF. CDR3 nucleotide sequence: TGTGCCAGCACCCGGACTAGCGCCCAAGAGACCCAGTACTTC.

As to this clonotype: One junction end does not reproduce the germline sequence, and a read error may be involved. This rearrangement joins TRBV20-1 to TRBJ1-5; TRBD1 might be the D (6 bases). This CDR3 is 13 amino acids long. CDR1 and CDR2 from the germline V gene are DFQATT and SNEGSKA (reference sequence). The CDR3 DNA is TGCAGTGCTGCCGGGGGCAGCAACCAGCCCCAGCATTTT. Protein sequence: CSAAGGSNQPQHF.

The V and J genes are TRBV20-1 and TRBJ2-5, with a tentative D call TRBD1 (6 bases). Germline lookup yields CDR1 DFQATT and CDR2 SNEGSKA (reference sequence). CDR3 length: 12 amino acids. The germline V and J ends were trimmed by 6 bases and 3 bases, with 11 bases remaining between them. The CDR3 spells CSAREGEETQYF. Written as DNA, the CDR3 is TGCAGTGCCCGCGAGGGGGAAGAGACCCAGTACTTC.

The chain joins TRBV20-1 to TRBJ2-3; D is unresolved. Germline V lookup: CDR1 DFQATT, CDR2 SNEGSKA (reference sequence). The CDR3 spans 15 residues. Deletions cut 5 bases from V and 0 bases from J, with 15 bases between. The CDR3 protein is CSAPRSEPSTDTQYF. The CDR3 nucleotides are TGCAGTGCTCCACGGAGTGAGCCTAGCACAGATACGCAGTATTTT.

The gene calls are TRBV28 and TRBJ1-4; D uncertain. Germline V gene data show CDR1 as MDHEN and CDR2 as SYDVKM. This CDR3 contains 16 residues. V dropped 8 bases and J dropped 0 bases, with 16 bases sitting between them. The CDR3 protein is CASGRVNPTTNEKLFF. In DNA, the CDR3 is TGTGCCAGCGGGAGGGTCAACCCCACAACTAATGAAAAACTGTTTTTT.

This chain links TRBV20-1 with TRBJ2-3; tentative D call: TRBD2 (5 bases). This CDR3 spans 16 amino acids. V was cut by 1 base and J by 1 base, with 15 bases left in between. CDR1 is DFQATT, CDR2 SNEGSKA, per germline (reference sequence). The CDR3 DNA sequence: TGCAGTGCTAGAGTCTATGAGGGAGAGGGCACAGATACGCAGTATTTT. Translating gives CSARVYEGEGTDTQYF.

The table lists this clonotype with a few counts. V and J are TRBV20-1 and TRBJ2-3; a possible D gene is TRBD1 (6 bases). The ends were cut back, 3 bases at V and 6 bases at J, with 16 bases in the middle. Germline lookup yields CDR1 DFQATT and CDR2 SNEGSKA (reference sequence). The CDR3 extends over 14 amino acids. CDR3 nucleotide sequence: TGCAGTGCTAGTGGGGGCGGAGGATCGGATACGCAGTATTTT. Amino acids: CSASGGGGSDTQYF.

The J gene is TRBJ1-2, the V gene TRBV28; 8 nucleotides align to TRBD1. Germline trimming cut 6 bases from V and 7 bases from J; bases unmatched to any gene: 4. Germline lookup yields CDR1 MDHEN and CDR2 SYDVKM. The CDR3 covers 12 residues. Here the CDR3 reads CASRTGEGGYTF. In DNA form, the CDR3 reads TGTGCCAGCAGGACAGGGGAAGGTGGCTACACCTTC.

The V gene is TRBV29-1, the J gene TRBJ2-7; tentatively, D is TRBD2 (6 bases). V lost 1 base, J lost 4 bases, and 17 bases lay in between. CDR1 and CDR2 from the germline V gene are SQVTM and ANQGSEA. This CDR3 is 15 amino acids long. CDR3 in DNA: TGCAGCGTTGAAGGGGATGCCGGGAGTACGTACGAGCAGTACTTC. Its protein product is CSVEGDAGSTYEQYF.

This clonotype occurred a few times. The chain employs TRBV3-1 and TRBJ2-5; D not certain. This CDR3 contains 13 residues. The V end was cut by 1 base, the J end by 4 bases, with 7 bases between. CDR1 LGHDT and CDR2 YNNKEL come from the germline V gene (reference sequence). CDR3 region: CASSQGTLETQYF. The CDR3 DNA follows: TGTGCCAGCAGCCAAGGGACGCTAGAGACCCAGTACTTC.

The chain recombines TRBV20-1 with TRBJ2-1; 8 bases align to TRBD2. V lost 0 bases and J lost 7; bases outside the gene matches: 8. The CDR3 has 15 amino acids. CDR1 and CDR2 from the germline V gene are DFQATT and SNEGSKA (reference sequence). Written as DNA, the CDR3 is TGCAGTGCTAGAGATATGCTAGCGGGCGGGAATGAGCAGTTCTTC. It yields the protein CSARDMLAGGNEQFF.

The CDR3 sequence is CSARERSGSYEQYF. As DNA, the CDR3 is TGCAGTGCCAGGGAGCGGTCGGGCTCCTACGAGCAGTACTTC. The chain has TRBV20-1 and TRBJ2-7; perhaps D is TRBD1 or TRBD2 (5 bases each). Germline CDR1 DFQATT, CDR2 SNEGSKA (reference sequence). This CDR3 is built from 14 residues. The V and J ends lost 6 bases and 0 bases respectively, with 15 bases between them.

This clonotype was found a few times. V and J are TRBV10-3 and TRBJ2-5, with TRBD1 matching over 10 bases. V gave up 0 bases and J gave up 5 bases; unmatched junction bases: 6. The CDR3 runs to 16 residues. Germline V lookup: CDR1 ENHRY, CDR2 SYGVKD. This chain's CDR3 is CAISESRETGGETQYF. CDR3 bases: TGTGCCATCAGTGAGTCGCGAGAGACAGGGGGCGAGACCCAGTACTTC.

This sequence joins TRBV12-3 or TRBV12-4 and TRBJ1-2; possibly TRBD1 for D (5 bases). The V end lost 6 bases, the J end lost 0 bases, and 17 bases lay between the germline ends. The CDR3 consists of 16 residues. The CDR3 bases are TGTGCCAGCAGGGAACTAACAGGAGTCCCTAACTATGGCTACACCTTC. It codes for CASRELTGVPNYGYTF.

This clonotype was detected many times. This chain connects TRBV20-1 to TRBJ2-3; TRBD2 aligns across 11 bases. The CDR3 is made up of 16 amino acids. Germline lookup yields CDR1 DFQATT and CDR2 SNEGSKA (reference sequence). The V segment lost 4 bases and the J segment 5 bases; nucleotides outside the gene matches: 11. The CDR3, as DNA: TGCAGTGCTACTTTGACTAGCGGGACAACTGGAGATACGCAGTATTTT. This encodes CSATLTSGTTGDTQYF.

The CDR3 DNA reads TGTGCCAGCAGTTACGAGGCGCCGGGGGCCGGGGAGCTGTTTTTT. Protein sequence: CASSYEAPGAGELFF. J is TRBJ2-2 and V is TRBV6-2 or TRBV6-3; weak D call: TRBD2 (6 bases). V lost 2 bases, J lost 6 bases, and 13 bases lay in between. This CDR3 region has 15 residues. Germline V gene lookup returns CDR1 MNHEY and CDR2 SVGEGT.